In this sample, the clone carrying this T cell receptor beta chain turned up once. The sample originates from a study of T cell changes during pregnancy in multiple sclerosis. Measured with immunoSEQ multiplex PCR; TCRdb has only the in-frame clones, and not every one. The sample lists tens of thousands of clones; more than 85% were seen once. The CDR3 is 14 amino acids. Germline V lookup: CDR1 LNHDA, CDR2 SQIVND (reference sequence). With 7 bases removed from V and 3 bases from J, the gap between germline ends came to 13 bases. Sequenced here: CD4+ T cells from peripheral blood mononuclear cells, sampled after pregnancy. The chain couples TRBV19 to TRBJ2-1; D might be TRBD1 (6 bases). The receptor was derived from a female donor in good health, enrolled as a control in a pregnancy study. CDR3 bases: TGTGCCAGTACCACAGGCAGGGGCTACAATGAGCAGTTCTTC. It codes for CASTTGRGYNEQFF.